This record covers a single TCR beta chain. The antigen remains unidentified. RNA extraction gave at least 5.5 micrograms of total RNA per sample. This record comes from a study of blood T cells in healthy people across ages. The study's findings and limits: Naive T cell percentage by flow cytometry tracked strongly with beta diversity. PBMCs went unsorted, and a conclusive naive versus antigen-experienced comparison was therefore prevented.

Together with a sample-barcoded 5' primer, a J-beta primer mix was included in a second PCR lasting about 6 to 11 cycles. TCRdb itself ran the 5' RACE reads through MiXCR, one entry per CDR3 protein. This table holds about 1 million distinct CDR3 sequences, more than 35% found once. CDR3 length: 13 residues. Germline-derived CDR1 and CDR2 are SGHRS and YFSETQ. V lost 4 bases to trimming and J lost 10 bases, with 12 bases between them. The clonotype was recovered from a woman aged 60 to 75 in good health. Sequences were obtained from blood. V gene TRBV5-1 combines with J gene TRBJ1-6, with D possibly matching TRBD1 (5 bases). The CDR3 protein is CASSAGRESPLHF. The CDR3 DNA follows: TGCGCCAGCAGCGCGGGACGGGAATCACCCCTCCACTTT.